The 6 T cell receptor beta chains in this list originate from one sample, sequenced in a study of T cells in Graves' hyperthyroidism and ophthalmopathy. It was RNA transcripts that yielded the amplified TCR beta CDR3 regions. Using the HTBI primer set, a first-round RT-PCR was run on the TCR CDR3. TCRdb used MiXCR to reprocess the multiplex PCR reads, holding one entry per CDR3 protein. This sample has fewer than 200,000 distinct CDR3 sequences, with about 9.4% found just once. Sequencing input: blood. The receptors were gathered from a woman aged 18 to 35 with Graves' hyperthyroidism that later progressed to Graves' ophthalmopathy.

This clonotype was observed at least ten times. The rearrangement uses TRBV28 and TRBJ1-1; 8 nucleotides agree with TRBD1. CDR1 MDHEN and CDR2 SYDVKM come from the germline V gene. Germline trimming cut 6 bases from V and 3 bases from J; bases unmatched to any gene: 9. The CDR3 runs 15 residues. The CDR3: CASRIDRGRDTEAFF. CDR3 nucleotide sequence: TGTGCCAGCAGAATCGACAGGGGTCGAGACACTGAAGCTTTCTTT.

This clonotype was seen at least ten times. The chain combines TRBV6-1 with TRBJ1-3; unclear D gene. The CDR3 has 15 residues. V was trimmed by 5 bases and J by 8 bases, leaving 19 bases between them. Germline V CDR1 and CDR2: MNHNS, SASEGT. In nucleotides, the CDR3 is TGTGCCAGCAGTTCGAGTGCCGGTCGCGCGTACACCATATATTTT. This gives the protein CASSSSAGRAYTIYF.

At least ten counts were recorded for this clonotype. V gene TRBV9 combines with J gene TRBJ1-1; D not resolved. The CDR3 length is 10 residues. Germline CDR1 SGDLS, CDR2 YYNGEE. V gave up 7 bases and J gave up 3 bases, with 4 bases separating them. In DNA, the CDR3 is TGTGCCAGCGGGGACACTGAAGCTTTCTTT. It yields the protein CASGDTEAFF.

In this sample, this clonotype turned up a few times. This chain uses TRBV7-6 with TRBJ1-5; no clear D. This CDR3 has 15 amino acids. Germline CDR1 SGHVS, CDR2 FNYEAQ. V was pared by 5 bases and J by 7 bases, with 18 bases between. The CDR3, as DNA: TGTGCCAGCAGCCGAGCCGGGCCCCTGGGGCAGCCCCAGCATTTT. Amino acid sequence: CASSRAGPLGQPQHF.

There are many counts of this clonotype. The V gene is TRBV18, the J gene TRBJ2-7; D is uncertain. V was clipped by 5 bases and J by 7 bases, with 18 bases between them. The CDR3 spans 14 residues. Germline assignment: CDR1 KGHSH and CDR2 LQKENI. CDR3 loop: CASSRSDVLREQYF. The CDR3 DNA sequence: TGTGCCAGCTCAAGGTCGGACGTATTGAGAGAGCAGTACTTC.

The table lists this clonotype with many counts. The chain has TRBV6-4 and TRBJ2-3, with 9 bases lining up with TRBD2. The CDR3 covers 16 residues. With V trimmed by 0 bases and J by 6 bases, 7 bases remained unmatched. CDR1 is MRHNA, CDR2 SNTAGT, per germline. The CDR3 region is CASSDSGASGVDTQYF. Written as DNA, the CDR3 is TGTGCCAGCAGTGACTCGGGGGCTAGCGGGGTCGATACGCAGTATTTT.